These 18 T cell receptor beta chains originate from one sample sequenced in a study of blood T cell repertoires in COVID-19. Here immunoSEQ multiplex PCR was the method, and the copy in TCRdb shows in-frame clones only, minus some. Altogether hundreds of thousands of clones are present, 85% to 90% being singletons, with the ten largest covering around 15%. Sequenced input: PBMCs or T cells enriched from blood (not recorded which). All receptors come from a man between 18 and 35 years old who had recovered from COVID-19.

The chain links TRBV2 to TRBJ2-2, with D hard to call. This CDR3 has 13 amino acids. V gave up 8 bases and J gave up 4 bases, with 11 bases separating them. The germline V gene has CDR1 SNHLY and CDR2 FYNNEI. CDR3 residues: CASYSRLTGELFF. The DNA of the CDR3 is TGTGCCAGCTATAGCCGCCTCACCGGGGAGCTGTTTTTT.

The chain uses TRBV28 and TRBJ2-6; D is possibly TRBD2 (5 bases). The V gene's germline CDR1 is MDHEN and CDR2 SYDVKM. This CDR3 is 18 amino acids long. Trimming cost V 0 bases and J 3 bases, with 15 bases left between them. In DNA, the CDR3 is TGTGCCAGCAGTTTATGGGCCCCTTTGGGGAGTGGGGCCAACGTCCTGACTTTC. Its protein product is CASSLWAPLGSGANVLTF.

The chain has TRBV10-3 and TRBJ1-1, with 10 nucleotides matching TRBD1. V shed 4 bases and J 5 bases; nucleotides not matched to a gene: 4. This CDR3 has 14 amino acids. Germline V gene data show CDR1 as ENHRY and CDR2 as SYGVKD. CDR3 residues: CAISGGTGATEAFF. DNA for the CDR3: TGTGCCATCAGTGGAGGGACAGGGGCGACTGAAGCTTTCTTT.

The CDR3 region is CASSPPGLAEHYEQYF. DNA for the CDR3: TGTGCCAGCTCACCGCCGGGACTAGCGGAACACTACGAGCAGTACTTC. The chain recombines TRBV18 with TRBJ2-7; 11 bases fit TRBD2. The junction had 7 bases not matched to a gene; V was cut back by 3 bases and J by 3 bases. The CDR3 contains 16 residues. CDR1 and CDR2 from the germline V gene are KGHSH and LQKENI.

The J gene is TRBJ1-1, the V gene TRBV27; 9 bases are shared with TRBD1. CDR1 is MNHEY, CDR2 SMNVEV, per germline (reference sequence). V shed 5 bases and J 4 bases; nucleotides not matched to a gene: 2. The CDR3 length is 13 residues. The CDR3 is CASSGTGFTEAFF. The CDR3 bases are TGTGCCAGCAGTGGGACAGGGTTCACTGAAGCTTTCTTT.

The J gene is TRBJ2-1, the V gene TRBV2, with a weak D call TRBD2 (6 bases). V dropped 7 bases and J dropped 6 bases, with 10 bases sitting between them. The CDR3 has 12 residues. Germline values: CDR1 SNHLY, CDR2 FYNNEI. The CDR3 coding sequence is TGTGCCAGCATTATGCGGGGCAATGAGCAGTTCTTC. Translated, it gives CASIMRGNEQFF.

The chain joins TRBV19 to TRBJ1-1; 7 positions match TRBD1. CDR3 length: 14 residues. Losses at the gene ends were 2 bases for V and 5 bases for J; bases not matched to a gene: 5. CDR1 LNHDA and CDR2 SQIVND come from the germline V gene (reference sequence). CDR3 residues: CASSIRGLGTEAFF. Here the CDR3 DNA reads TGTGCCAGTAGTATAAGGGGGCTGGGAACTGAAGCTTTCTTT.

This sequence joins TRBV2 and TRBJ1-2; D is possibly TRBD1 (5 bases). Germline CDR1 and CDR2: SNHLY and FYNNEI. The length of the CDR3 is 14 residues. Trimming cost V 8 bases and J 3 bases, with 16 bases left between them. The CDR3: CASDLAWGDYGYTF. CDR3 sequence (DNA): TGTGCCAGCGACCTGGCGTGGGGGGACTATGGCTACACCTTC.

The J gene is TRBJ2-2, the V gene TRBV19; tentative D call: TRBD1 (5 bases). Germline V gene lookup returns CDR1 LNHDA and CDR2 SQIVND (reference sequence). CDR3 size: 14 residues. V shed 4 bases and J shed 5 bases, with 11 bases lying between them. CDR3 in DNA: TGTGCCAGTAGTACCCAGGGTACGACCGGGGAGCTGTTTTTT. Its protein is CASSTQGTTGELFF. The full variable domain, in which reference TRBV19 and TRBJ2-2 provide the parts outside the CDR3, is DGGITQSPKYLFRKEGQNVTLSCEQNLNHDAMYWYRQDPGQGLRLIYYSQIVNDFQKGDIAEGYSVSREKKESFPLTVTSAQKNPTAFYLCASSTQGTTGELFFGEGSRLTVL.

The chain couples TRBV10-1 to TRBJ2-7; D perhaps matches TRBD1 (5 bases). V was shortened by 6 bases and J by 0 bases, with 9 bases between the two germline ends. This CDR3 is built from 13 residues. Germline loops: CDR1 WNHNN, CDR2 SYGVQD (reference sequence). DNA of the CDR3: TGCGCCAGCAGCGACGACAGCTCCTACGAGCAGTACTTC. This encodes CASSDDSSYEQYF.

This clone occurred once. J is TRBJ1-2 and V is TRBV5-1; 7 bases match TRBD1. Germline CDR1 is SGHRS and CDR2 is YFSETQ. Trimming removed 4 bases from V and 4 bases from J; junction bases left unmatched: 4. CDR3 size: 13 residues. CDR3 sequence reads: CASSPGTAYGYTF. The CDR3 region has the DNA TGCGCCAGCAGCCCGGGGACAGCCTATGGCTACACCTTC.

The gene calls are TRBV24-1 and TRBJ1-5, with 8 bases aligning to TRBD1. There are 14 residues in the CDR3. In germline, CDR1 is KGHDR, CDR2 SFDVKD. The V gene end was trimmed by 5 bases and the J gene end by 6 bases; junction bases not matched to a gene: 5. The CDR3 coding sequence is TGTGCCACCAGTGGCCAGGGGGCAGGTCAGCCCCAGCATTTT. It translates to CATSGQGAGQPQHF.

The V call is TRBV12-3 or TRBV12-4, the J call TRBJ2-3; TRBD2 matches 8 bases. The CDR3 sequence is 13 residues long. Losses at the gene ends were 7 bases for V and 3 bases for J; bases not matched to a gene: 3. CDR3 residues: CASNERETDTQYF. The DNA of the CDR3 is TGTGCCAGCAACGAGCGGGAGACAGATACGCAGTATTTT.

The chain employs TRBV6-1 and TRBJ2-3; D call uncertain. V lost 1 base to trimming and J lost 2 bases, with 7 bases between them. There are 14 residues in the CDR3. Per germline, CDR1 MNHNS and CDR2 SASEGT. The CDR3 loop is CASSEDGTTDTQYF. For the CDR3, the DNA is TGTGCCAGCAGTGAAGATGGCACCACAGATACGCAGTATTTT.

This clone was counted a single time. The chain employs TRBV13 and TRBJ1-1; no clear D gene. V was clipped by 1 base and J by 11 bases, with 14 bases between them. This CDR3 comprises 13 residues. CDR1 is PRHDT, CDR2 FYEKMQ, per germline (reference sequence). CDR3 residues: CASSLAGLRVAFF. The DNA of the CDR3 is TGTGCCAGCAGCTTAGCGGGTCTCCGGGTGGCTTTCTTT.

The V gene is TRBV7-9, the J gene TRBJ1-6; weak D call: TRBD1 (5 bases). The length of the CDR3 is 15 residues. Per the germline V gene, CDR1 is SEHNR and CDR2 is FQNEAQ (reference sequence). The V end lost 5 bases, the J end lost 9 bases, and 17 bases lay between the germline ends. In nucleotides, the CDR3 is TGTGCCAGCAGCCGGAGACAGTCCCCCAGTTCACCCCTCCACTTT. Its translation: CASSRRQSPSSPLHF.

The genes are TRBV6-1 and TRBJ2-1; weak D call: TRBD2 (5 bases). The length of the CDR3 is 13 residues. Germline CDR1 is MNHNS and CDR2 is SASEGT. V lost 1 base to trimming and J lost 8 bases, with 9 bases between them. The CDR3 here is CASSEVWTHEQFF. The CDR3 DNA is TGTGCCAGCAGTGAAGTTTGGACTCATGAGCAGTTCTTC.

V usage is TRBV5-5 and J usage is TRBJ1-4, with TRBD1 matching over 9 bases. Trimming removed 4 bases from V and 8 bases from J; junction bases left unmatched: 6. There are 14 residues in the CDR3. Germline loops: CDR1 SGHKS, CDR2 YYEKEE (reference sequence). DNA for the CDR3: TGTGCCAGCAGCGGGGACAGGGCGTTGGAAAAACTGTTTTTT. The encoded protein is CASSGDRALEKLFF.